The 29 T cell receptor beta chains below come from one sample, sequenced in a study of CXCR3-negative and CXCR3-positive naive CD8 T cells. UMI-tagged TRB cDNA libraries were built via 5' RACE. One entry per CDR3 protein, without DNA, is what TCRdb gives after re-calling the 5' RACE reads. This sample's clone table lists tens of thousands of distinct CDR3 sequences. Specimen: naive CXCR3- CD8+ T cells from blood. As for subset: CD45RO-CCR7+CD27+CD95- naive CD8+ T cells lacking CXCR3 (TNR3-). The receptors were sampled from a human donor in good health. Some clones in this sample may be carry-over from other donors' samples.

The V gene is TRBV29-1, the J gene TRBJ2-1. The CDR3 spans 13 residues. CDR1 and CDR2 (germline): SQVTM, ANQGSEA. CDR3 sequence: CSVVRGTGNEQFF.

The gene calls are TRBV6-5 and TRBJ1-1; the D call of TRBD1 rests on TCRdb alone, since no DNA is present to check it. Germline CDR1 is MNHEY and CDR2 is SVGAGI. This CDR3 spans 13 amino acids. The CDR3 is CASSYGQSTEAFF.

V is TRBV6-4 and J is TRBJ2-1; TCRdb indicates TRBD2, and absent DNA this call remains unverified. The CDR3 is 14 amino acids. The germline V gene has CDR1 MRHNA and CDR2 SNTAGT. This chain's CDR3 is CASSDGTSYNEQFF.

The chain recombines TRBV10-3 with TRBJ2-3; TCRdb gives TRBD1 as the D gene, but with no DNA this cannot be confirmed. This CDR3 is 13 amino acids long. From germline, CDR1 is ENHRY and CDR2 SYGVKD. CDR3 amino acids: CAISESRGGAQYF.

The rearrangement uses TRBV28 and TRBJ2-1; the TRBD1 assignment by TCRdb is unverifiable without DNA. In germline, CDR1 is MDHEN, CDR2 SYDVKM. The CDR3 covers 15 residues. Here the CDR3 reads CASSLERTDHNEQFF.

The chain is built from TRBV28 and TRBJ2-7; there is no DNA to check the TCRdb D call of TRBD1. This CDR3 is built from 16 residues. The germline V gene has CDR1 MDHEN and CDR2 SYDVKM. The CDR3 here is CASSLLTTGSGYGQYF. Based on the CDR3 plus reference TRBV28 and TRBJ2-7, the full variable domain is DVKVTQSSRYLVKRTGEKVFLECVQDMDHENMFWYRQDPGLGLRLIYFSYDVKMKEKGDIPEGYSVSREKKERFSLILESASTNQTSMYLCASSLLTTGSGYGQYFGPGTRLTVT.

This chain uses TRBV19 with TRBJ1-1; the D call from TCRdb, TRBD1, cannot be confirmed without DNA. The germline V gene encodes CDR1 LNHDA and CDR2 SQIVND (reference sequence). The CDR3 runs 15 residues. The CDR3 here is CASSELQGMGTEAFF.

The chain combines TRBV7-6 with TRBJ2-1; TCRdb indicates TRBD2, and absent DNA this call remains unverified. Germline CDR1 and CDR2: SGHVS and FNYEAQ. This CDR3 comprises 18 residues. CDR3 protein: CASSLGMSGTSGGNEQFF.

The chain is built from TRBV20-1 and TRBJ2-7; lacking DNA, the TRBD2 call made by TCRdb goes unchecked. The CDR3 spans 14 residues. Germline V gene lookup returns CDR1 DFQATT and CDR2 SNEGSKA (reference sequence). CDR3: CSVLAGGEGLEQYF.

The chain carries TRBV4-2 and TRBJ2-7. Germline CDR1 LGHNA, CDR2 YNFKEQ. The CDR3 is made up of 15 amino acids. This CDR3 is CASSQVLGSSYEQYF.

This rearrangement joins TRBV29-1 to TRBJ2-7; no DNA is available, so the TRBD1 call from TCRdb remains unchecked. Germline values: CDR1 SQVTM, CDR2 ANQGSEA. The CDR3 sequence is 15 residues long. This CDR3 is CSVEAETGPSYEQYF.

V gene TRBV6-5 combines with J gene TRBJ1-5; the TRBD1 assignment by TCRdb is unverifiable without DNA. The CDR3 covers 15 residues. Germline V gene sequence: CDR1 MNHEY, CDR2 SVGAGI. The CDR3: CASSTARNSDQPQHF.

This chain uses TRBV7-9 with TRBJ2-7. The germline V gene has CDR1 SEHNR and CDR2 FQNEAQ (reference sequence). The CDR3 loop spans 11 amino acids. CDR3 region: CASSRDYEQYF.

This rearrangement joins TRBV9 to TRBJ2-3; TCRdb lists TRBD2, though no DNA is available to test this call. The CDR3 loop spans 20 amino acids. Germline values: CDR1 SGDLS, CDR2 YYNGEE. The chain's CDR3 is CASSSHSGKNQRPMGDTQYF.

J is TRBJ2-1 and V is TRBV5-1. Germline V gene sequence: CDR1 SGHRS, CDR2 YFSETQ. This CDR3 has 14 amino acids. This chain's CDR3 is CASSLASGGDEQFF. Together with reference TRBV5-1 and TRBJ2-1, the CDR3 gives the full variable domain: KAGVTQTPRYLIKTRGQQVTLSCSPISGHRSVSWYQQTPGQGLQFLFEYFSETQRNKGNFPGRFSGRQFSNSRSEMNVSTLELGDSALYLCASSLASGGDEQFFGPGTRLTVL.

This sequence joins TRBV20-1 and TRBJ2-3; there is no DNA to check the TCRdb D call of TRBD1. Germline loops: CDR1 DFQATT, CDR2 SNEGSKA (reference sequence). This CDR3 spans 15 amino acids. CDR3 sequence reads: CSATNRDGERDTQYF.

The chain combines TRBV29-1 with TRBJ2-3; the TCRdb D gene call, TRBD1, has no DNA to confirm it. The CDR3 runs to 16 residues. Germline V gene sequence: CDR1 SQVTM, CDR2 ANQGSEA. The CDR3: CSVEVSSGGATDTQYF.

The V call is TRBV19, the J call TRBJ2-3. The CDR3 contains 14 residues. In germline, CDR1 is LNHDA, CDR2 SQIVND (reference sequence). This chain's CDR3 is CASSIDTSTDTQYF.

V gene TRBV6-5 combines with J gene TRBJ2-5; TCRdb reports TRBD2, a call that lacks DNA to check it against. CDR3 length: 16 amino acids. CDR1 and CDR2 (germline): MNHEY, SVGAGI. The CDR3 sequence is CASSLDSGGYQETQYF.

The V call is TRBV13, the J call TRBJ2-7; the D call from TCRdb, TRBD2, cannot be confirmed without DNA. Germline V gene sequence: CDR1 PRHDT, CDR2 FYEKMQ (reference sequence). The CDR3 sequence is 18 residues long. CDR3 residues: CASSLGGTAGTSLYEQYF.

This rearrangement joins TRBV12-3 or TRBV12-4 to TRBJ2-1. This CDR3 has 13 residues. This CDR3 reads CASSAMDGHEQFF.

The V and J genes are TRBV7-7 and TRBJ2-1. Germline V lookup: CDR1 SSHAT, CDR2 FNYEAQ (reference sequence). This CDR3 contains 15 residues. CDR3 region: CASSLDLFDVNEQFF.

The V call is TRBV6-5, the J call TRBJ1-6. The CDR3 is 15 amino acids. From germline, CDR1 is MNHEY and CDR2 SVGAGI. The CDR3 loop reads CASSQTAGYNSPLHF.

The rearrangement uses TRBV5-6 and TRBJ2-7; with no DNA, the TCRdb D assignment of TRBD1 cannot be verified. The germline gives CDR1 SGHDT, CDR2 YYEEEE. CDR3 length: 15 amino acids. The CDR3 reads CASSLGQGFGNEQYF.

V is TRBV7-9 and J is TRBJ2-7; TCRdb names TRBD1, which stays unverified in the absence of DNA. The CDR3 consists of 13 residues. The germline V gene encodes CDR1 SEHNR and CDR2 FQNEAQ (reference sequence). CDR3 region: CASSSPGTYEQYF.

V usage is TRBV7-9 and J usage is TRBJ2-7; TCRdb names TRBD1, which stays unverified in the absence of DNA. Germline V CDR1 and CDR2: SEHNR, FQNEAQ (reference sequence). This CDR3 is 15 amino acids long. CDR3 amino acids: CASSPVGQGSYEQYF.

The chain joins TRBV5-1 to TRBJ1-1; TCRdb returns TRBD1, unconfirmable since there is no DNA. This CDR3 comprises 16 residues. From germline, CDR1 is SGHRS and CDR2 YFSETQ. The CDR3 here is CASSLGDRGLDTEAFF.

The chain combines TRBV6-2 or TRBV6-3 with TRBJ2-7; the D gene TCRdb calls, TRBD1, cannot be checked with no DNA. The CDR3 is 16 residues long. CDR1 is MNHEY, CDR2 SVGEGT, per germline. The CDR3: CASSYSRGHRSYEQYF.

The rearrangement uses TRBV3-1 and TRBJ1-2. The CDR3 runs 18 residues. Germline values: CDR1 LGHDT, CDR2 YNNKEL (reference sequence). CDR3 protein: CASSQEIMVAASNYGYTF.